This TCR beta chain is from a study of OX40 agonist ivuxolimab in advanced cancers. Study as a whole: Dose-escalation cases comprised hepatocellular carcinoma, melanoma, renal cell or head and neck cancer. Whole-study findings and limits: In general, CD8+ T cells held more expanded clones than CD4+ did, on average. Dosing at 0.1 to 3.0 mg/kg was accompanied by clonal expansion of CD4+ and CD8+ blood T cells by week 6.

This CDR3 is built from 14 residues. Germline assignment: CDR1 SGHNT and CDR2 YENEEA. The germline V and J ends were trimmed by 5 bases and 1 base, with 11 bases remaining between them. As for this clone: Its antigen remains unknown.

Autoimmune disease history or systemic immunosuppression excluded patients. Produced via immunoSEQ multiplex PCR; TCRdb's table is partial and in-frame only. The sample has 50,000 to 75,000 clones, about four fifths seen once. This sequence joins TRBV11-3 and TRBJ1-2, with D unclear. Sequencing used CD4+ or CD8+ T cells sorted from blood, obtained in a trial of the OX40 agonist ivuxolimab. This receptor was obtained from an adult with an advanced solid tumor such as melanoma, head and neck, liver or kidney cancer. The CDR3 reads CASSPSGSNYGYTF. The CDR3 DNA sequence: TGTGCCAGCAGCCCATCGGGGAGTAACTATGGCTACACCTTC.